This is a list of T cell receptor beta chains from one sample in a study of cytomegalovirus exposure and HLA in healthy donors. The method was immunoSEQ multiplex PCR; TCRdb's version includes in-frame clones alone and lacks a portion of them. This listing includes some 150,000 clones. The sample taken for sequencing was PBMCs. The receptors were sampled from a woman in her late teens or twenties in good health and CMV-seronegative. The CDR3 runs from the conserved cysteine through the conserved F or W. A D gene is named only where the DNA matches it firmly.

CDR3nt	CDR3aa	v_gene	j_gene	d_gene
TGCGCCAGCAGCCAAGATCGTATACTAGCGGGAGTGTCCGGGGAGCTGTTTTTT	CASSQDRILAGVSGELFF	TRBV4-1	TRBJ2-2	TRBD2
TGCGCCAGCAACCCGACAGGGGACTATGGCTACACCTTC	CASNPTGDYGYTF	TRBV5-1	TRBJ1-2	TRBD1
TGTGCCAGCAGCTTAGAAACAGGCGTCACTGAAGCTTTCTTT	CASSLETGVTEAFF	TRBV7-2	TRBJ1-1	.
TGTGCCAGTAGTCTTTTTCGACAGAGAGATCAGCCCCAGCATTTT	CASSLFRQRDQPQHF	TRBV19	TRBJ1-5	.
TGTGCCAGCAGTGAAAGTGTTTGGGCAGCTAGCACAGATACGCAGTATTTT	CASSESVWAASTDTQYF	TRBV6-1	TRBJ2-3	.
TGCGCCAGCAGCCAAGATCCCGCCAGGGGAAACACCATATATTTT	CASSQDPARGNTIYF	TRBV4-1	TRBJ1-3	.
TGTGCCAGAAGCTGTGGAGGTTCATTACTAGCGGGAGTCTTCCCGGGGTCCCAGTACTTC	CARSCGGSLLAGVFPGSQYF	TRBV5-3	TRBJ2-5	TRBD2
TGTGCCAGCACCGGACAGGTCAGCAATCAGCCCCAGCATTTT	CASTGQVSNQPQHF	TRBV6-1	TRBJ1-5	TRBD1
TGTGCCAGCAGCTTGGGGGCCTTACGCGGGGTTAATGAAAAACTGTTTTTT	CASSLGALRGVNEKLFF	TRBV5-6	TRBJ1-4	.
TGTGCCAGCAGGAACTCCCCCAGCGTAACTAGCACAGATACGCAGTATTTT	CASRNSPSVTSTDTQYF	TRBV2	TRBJ2-3	.
TGTGCCAGTAGACAGGGAATTCAGCCCCAGCATTTT	CASRQGIQPQHF	TRBV19	TRBJ1-5	.
TGTGCCAGCAGCTTGGTTATCAGTAGCGCCTTTAGCACAGATACGCAGTATTTT	CASSLVISSAFSTDTQYF	TRBV5-8	TRBJ2-3	.
TGTGCCATCAGTGAGTCTGGACAGGGGACAAACACCGGGGAGCTGTTTTTT	CAISESGQGTNTGELFF	TRBV10-3	TRBJ2-2	TRBD1
TGTGCCAGCAGCTTAGATCAAGGGGGCAGATACAGCAATCAGCCCCAGCATTTT	CASSLDQGGRYSNQPQHF	TRBV7-9	TRBJ1-5	TRBD1
TGTGCCAGCAGCCCTGGACTAGCAGGGCCCGGGGAGACCCAGTACTTC	CASSPGLAGPGETQYF	TRBV7-3	TRBJ2-5	TRBD2
TGTGCCAGCAGTGACGGTCCAGGGGTCTATGGCTACACCTTC	CASSDGPGVYGYTF	TRBV6-1	TRBJ1-2	.
TGCGCCAGCAGCCAAAGGGGACAGGGGCTCCCTGAAGCTTTCTTT	CASSQRGQGLPEAFF	TRBV4-1	TRBJ1-1	TRBD1
TGTGCCAGCAGTGAACTAGCGGGAGGTACCGGGGAGCTGTTTTTT	CASSELAGGTGELFF	TRBV6-1	TRBJ2-2	TRBD2
TGTGCCAGCAGGCCGACTACGGTGAACACTGAAGCTTTCTTT	CASRPTTVNTEAFF	TRBV5-8	TRBJ1-1	.
TGTGCCAGCTCACCCGCGTCGATCTCTGGGGCCAACGTCCTGACTTTC	CASSPASISGANVLTF	TRBV18	TRBJ2-6	.
TGTGCCAGCAGCGGCATAGGGGATATGGACACTGAAGCTTTCTTT	CASSGIGDMDTEAFF	TRBV9	TRBJ1-1	.
TGTGCCAGCAGCCAAGCGGCGGGGGTCGGAGAGACCCAGTACTTC	CASSQAAGVGETQYF	TRBV4-2	TRBJ2-5	TRBD2
TGTGCCAGCAGCTTAGACCCGGGGGTCACTGAAGCTTTCTTT	CASSLDPGVTEAFF	TRBV11-1	TRBJ1-1	.
TGTGCCAGCAGCCACAGCTCTGGGGCCAACGTCCTGACTTTC	CASSHSSGANVLTF	TRBV16	TRBJ2-6	.
TGTGCCAGCAGCCTCTCGGGGTACGAGCAGTACTTC	CASSLSGYEQYF	TRBV7-2	TRBJ2-7	.
TGTGCCAGCAGTGATCTCCAGGGTTTAGTTGGCTACACCTTC	CASSDLQGLVGYTF	TRBV27	TRBJ1-2	.
TGTGCCAGCAGTGGGTTGGCAGACTACACCGGGGAGCTGTTTTTT	CASSGLADYTGELFF	TRBV6-1	TRBJ2-2	.
TGTGCCAGCTCACCAGGACAGGACTGGCCTTATGGCTACACCTTC	CASSPGQDWPYGYTF	TRBV18	TRBJ1-2	TRBD1
TGTGCCAGCAGCTTTGAAACCAACACCAGAAACACCATATATTTT	CASSFETNTRNTIYF	TRBV5-5	TRBJ1-3	.
TGTGCCAGCAACCCAAACCAGGGACAGTGGAATCAGCCCCAGCATTTT	CASNPNQGQWNQPQHF	TRBV7-8	TRBJ1-5	TRBD1
TGTGCCAGCGGGGAAGGGAGCTCCTACGAGCAGTACTTC	CASGEGSSYEQYF	TRBV6-1	TRBJ2-7	.
TGTGCCTGGAAGGGGATTGGCAATCAGCCCCAGCATTTT	CAWKGIGNQPQHF	TRBV30	TRBJ1-5	.
TGTGCCAGCAGCTTCCAGGGGGAGAACACTGAAGCTTTCTTT	CASSFQGENTEAFF	TRBV7-9	TRBJ1-1	TRBD1
TGTGCCAGCAGTTCCTCCCCCGGGGGGTTTAGTCAGCCCCAGCATTTT	CASSSSPGGFSQPQHF	TRBV6-5	TRBJ1-5	.
TGTGCCAGCAGCTTGCCCCCGGACGGGACACGCACTGAAGCTTTCTTT	CASSLPPDGTRTEAFF	TRBV7-8	TRBJ1-1	.
TGTGCCAGCAGCCGACTAGCGGGAGCCCACAATGAGCAGTTCTTC	CASSRLAGAHNEQFF	TRBV5-6	TRBJ2-1	TRBD2
TGCGCCAGCAGCTTAGCGACCAAGCCGGGTCATGAGCAGTTCTTC	CASSLATKPGHEQFF	TRBV5-1	TRBJ2-1	.
TGTGCCAGCAGCTTAGGAGCTAACTATGGCTACACCTTC	CASSLGANYGYTF	TRBV7-2	TRBJ1-2	.
TGTGCCAGCAGCCCCTATGCGGGGGTCATTATCAATGAGCAGTTCTTC	CASSPYAGVIINEQFF	TRBV11-3	TRBJ2-1	TRBD2
TGCGCCAGCAGCTTAAGCGGAGGGAGCTCCTACGAGCAGTACTTC	CASSLSGGSSYEQYF	TRBV5-1	TRBJ2-7	.
TGTGCCAGCAGTTACTCGGGGACAGTCAATCAGCCCCAGCATTTT	CASSYSGTVNQPQHF	TRBV6-6	TRBJ1-5	TRBD1
TGTGCCAGCAGCCAAGCTATAAGCGAGGAGACCCAGTACTTC	CASSQAISEETQYF	TRBV14	TRBJ2-5	.